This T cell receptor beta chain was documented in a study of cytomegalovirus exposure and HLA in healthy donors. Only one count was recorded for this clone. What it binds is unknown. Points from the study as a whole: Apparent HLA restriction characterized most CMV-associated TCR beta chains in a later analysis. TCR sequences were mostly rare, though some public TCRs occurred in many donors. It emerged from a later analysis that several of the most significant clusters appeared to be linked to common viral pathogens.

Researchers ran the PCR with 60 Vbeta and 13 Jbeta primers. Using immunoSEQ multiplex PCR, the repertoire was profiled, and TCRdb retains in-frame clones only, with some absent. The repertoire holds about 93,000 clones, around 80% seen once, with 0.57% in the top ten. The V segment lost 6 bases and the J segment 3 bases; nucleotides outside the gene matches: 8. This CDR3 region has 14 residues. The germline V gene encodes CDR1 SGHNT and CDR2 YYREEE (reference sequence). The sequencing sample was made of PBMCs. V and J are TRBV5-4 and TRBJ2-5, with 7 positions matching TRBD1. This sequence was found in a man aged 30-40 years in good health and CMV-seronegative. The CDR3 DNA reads TGTGCCAGCACCTTACGACAGGGAGAAGAGACCCAGTACTTC. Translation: CASTLRQGEETQYF.